This is a list of T cell receptor beta chains from one sample in a study of shared clonotypes between healthy human individuals. Generated by immunoSEQ multiplex PCR, the TCRdb table keeps only in-frame clones and is missing some. This sample yields some 2 million clones, of which about 95% are seen a single time; 0.9% to 1.3% belongs to the top ten. Sequenced: naive CD8+ T cells sorted from blood. All receptors derive from a man between 18 and 35 years old in good health. Each CDR3 is given without its conserved first and last residue. A D gene is named only where the DNA matches it firmly. The size of a clone is reported for some rows only, either as once, few or many, or as a class for expanded clones.

>-|TRBV27|-|TRBJ2-1
ASASLEYNEQF
>-|TRBV7-2|-|TRBJ1-5
ASSLKGQPQH
>-|TRBV27|-|TRBJ2-1
ASSLWWGNEQF
>-|TRBV7-9|TRBD1|TRBJ1-2
ASSLGTGEANYGYT
>-|TRBV27|-|TRBJ2-2
ASSPRWDTGELF
>-|TRBV5-6|-|TRBJ1-1
ASSSPGRQAPI
>few|TRBV6-5|-|TRBJ1-6
ASSYSGSDYSPLH
>-|TRBV27|-|TRBJ2-1
ASSPTPPSYNEQF
>-|TRBV27|-|TRBJ2-3
ASSLVVDTDTQY
>-|TRBV4-1|-|TRBJ2-3
ASSQGDSWDTQY
>-|TRBV4-1|TRBD2|TRBJ2-5
ASTPSVGEGETQY
>-|TRBV4-1|-|TRBJ2-1
ASSQVGGRVGYNEQF
>-|TRBV4-2|TRBD1|TRBJ1-5
ASSHITGGVGSQPQH
>-|TRBV30|-|TRBJ2-1
AWRRGSSSYNEQF
>-|TRBV11-2|-|TRBJ2-5
ASSLGGYQETQY
>-|TRBV7-9|-|TRBJ2-3
ASIGLSTDTQY
>-|TRBV4-3|-|TRBJ1-2
ASSQDLDPANYGYT
>-|TRBV7-9|-|TRBJ2-5
ASSPTDRNQETQY
>-|TRBV11-3|-|TRBJ2-7
ASSFRQTHEQY
>-|TRBV5-6|-|TRBJ2-7
ASSLASHEQY
>-|TRBV11-2|-|TRBJ2-5
ASSFPYYEGETQY
>-|TRBV11-2|TRBD2|TRBJ2-3
ASSLGAGVPTDTQY
>-|TRBV18|-|TRBJ2-2
ASSPPAGVGTGELF
>few|TRBV6-1|-|TRBJ2-7
ASSAYRDEQY
>-|TRBV28|-|TRBJ1-2
ASSLLGQTDGYT
>-|TRBV5-1|-|TRBJ1-2
ASSLGANYGYT
>-|TRBV19|TRBD1|TRBJ2-5
ASSMAGGEEETQY
>-|TRBV25-1|TRBD2|TRBJ2-1
ASSEGSGRINEQF
>-|TRBV6-1|TRBD1|TRBJ1-4
ASRRQGAGEKLF
>-|TRBV27|-|TRBJ2-1
ASSVEVGSYNEQF
>-|TRBV5-1|-|TRBJ1-1
ASSRTGVNTEAF
>-|TRBV18|TRBD2|TRBJ2-7
ASSPWDSGSTDEQY
>-|TRBV7-8|TRBD1|TRBJ1-5
ASSLGPGTGFKGQPQH
>-|TRBV13|-|TRBJ1-1
ASSLAVTEAF
>-|TRBV7-2|TRBD2|TRBJ2-3
ASSLRISGATDTQY
>-|TRBV2|TRBD2|TRBJ2-3
ASSGLAGSTDTQY
>few|TRBV5-1|TRBD1|TRBJ2-2
ASSLQGSDTGELF
>-|TRBV7-8|-|TRBJ1-3
ASSFYSGVSAGNTIY
>-|TRBV2|TRBD1|TRBJ2-2
ASSGPRTGNTGELF
>once|TRBV9|TRBD2|TRBJ2-1
ASSGPGLADEQF
>-|TRBV19|-|TRBJ2-1
ASSIVASSYNEQF
>-|TRBV2|TRBD1|TRBJ2-5
ASSGQGSQETQY
>-|TRBV6-1|TRBD1|TRBJ2-1
ASSHLGTGGEQF
>once|TRBV27|-|TRBJ2-3
ASGGTPTDTQY
>-|TRBV7-3|-|TRBJ1-1
ASSPPNKGTEAF